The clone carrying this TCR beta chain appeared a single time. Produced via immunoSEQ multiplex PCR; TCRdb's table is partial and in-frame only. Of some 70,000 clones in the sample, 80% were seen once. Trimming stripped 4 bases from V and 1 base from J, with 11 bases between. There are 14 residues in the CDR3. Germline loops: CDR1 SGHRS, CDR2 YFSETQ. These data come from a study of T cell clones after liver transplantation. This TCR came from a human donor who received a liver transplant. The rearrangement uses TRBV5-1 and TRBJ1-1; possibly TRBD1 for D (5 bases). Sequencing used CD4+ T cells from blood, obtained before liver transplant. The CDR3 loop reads CASSTGDGNTEAFF. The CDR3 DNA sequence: TGCGCCAGCAGCACCGGGGACGGGAACACTGAAGCTTTCTTT.